This T cell receptor (beta chain) emerged from a study of shared clonotypes between healthy human individuals. About the study: Every donor yielded three CD4 naive, three CD4 memory, two CD8 naive and one CD8 memory plate. Whole-study results and caveats: Enrolling few donors narrowed the genetic and exposure-history diversity that was represented. Larger estimated richness was generally seen in naive subsets than in memory subsets.

The CDR3 spans 15 residues. Germline CDR1 and CDR2: SGHTA and FQGNSA. Unmatched junction bases numbered 3, after V lost 2 bases and J lost 1 base. Comments on this clone: Its antigen is unknown.

Clones were read by immunoSEQ multiplex PCR, and TCRdb kept only the in-frame ones, dropping some. The sample contains 2.3 million or so clones, over 90% of which appear only once. None of the donors, who were healthy HIV-negative adults, had recently had acute infections or vaccinations. The TCR originated in a man younger than 35 in good health. Some clones in this sample may be carry-over from other donors' samples. The chain carries TRBV7-2 and TRBJ1-1, with TRBD1 matching 8 bases. Sequencing was done on a sample of naive CD4+ T cells from PBMCs. Subset given: CD45RA+ positively selected. The CDR3 coding sequence is TGTGCCAGCAGCTTACTCGGGACAGGGAACACTGAAGCTTTCTTT. The encoded protein is CASSLLGTGNTEAFF. The full variable domain, rest sourced from reference TRBV7-2 and TRBJ1-1, is GAGVSQSPSNKVTEKGKDVELRCDPISGHTALYWYRQSLGQGLEFLIYFQGNSAPDKSGLPSDRFSAERTGGSVSTLTIQRTQQEDSAVYLCASSLLGTGNTEAFFGQGTRLTVV.